The 24 T cell receptor beta chains given below trace back to one sample, sequenced in a study of T-cell memory formation after mild COVID-19 (dated by TCRdb to the early 2020s). The library was generated by 5' RACE. Data came from an Illumina NovaSeq 6000. TCRdb's own reprocessing of the public reads used fastp at Q25 and MiXCR and kept productive beta chains. When rows share a CDR3 protein, they turn into one entry using the most common DNA and genes. The sample includes 100,000 to 120,000 distinct CDR3 sequences, with over 15% observed a single time. The top ten clones comprise less than 6.5% of the sample. The sequenced material came from PBMCs or a T cell subset sorted from them (not recorded which). The receptors originated from a man younger than 30 who had mild COVID-19 (a few samples of this study predate the infection). The sample titles of this study are shuffled in the database, so cell type and time point are left out; the donor was told from shared clones.

V is TRBV2 and J is TRBJ2-7; TRBD2 aligns across 7 bases. The J segment lost 7 bases and the V segment lost 7 bases, leaving 7 bases of the junction unmatched. Germline CDR1 reads SNHLY; CDR2 reads FYNNEI. This CDR3 has 12 residues. CDR3 in amino acids: CASTLRGWEQYF. The CDR3 region has the DNA TGTGCCAGCACCTTGCGGGGGTGGGAGCAGTACTTC.

This sequence joins TRBV7-8 and TRBJ1-1; D is ambiguous. The CDR3 consists of 16 residues. V lost 5 bases to trimming and J lost 5 bases, with 21 bases between them. The germline gives CDR1 SGHVS, CDR2 FQNEAQ. DNA of the CDR3: TGTGCCAGCAGCCGCGACCTGGACCCCGAGGGAACTGAAGCTTTCTTT. Translation gives CASSRDLDPEGTEAFF.

The chain has TRBV18 and TRBJ2-5; D not certain. The CDR3 is made up of 14 amino acids. V was shortened by 0 bases and J by 2 bases, with 7 bases between the two germline ends. Germline CDR1 is KGHSH and CDR2 is LQKENI. The chain's CDR3 is CASSPPIRQETQYF. CDR3 nucleotide sequence: TGTGCCAGCTCACCACCGATCCGACAAGAGACCCAGTACTTC.

CDR3 residues: CASSPLGTSGGVPYNEQFF. In DNA form, the CDR3 reads TGCGCCAGCAGCCCCCTCGGGACTAGCGGGGGAGTTCCCTACAATGAGCAGTTCTTC. This sequence joins TRBV5-1 and TRBJ2-1; the match to TRBD2 covers 14 bases. Germline V gene lookup returns CDR1 SGHRS and CDR2 YFSETQ. With 4 bases clipped from V and 2 bases from J, the junction kept 11 bases outside the gene matches. The CDR3 extends over 19 amino acids.

This clonotype was counted only a few times. The V call is TRBV3-1, the J call TRBJ1-4; D perhaps matches TRBD1 (6 bases). CDR1 is LGHDT, CDR2 YNNKEL, per germline (reference sequence). Trimming pared 0 bases from V and 5 bases from J, leaving 10 bases between. The CDR3 spans 15 residues. CDR3: CASSQDTGANEKLFF. The CDR3 DNA reads TGTGCCAGCAGCCAAGATACGGGGGCGAATGAAAAACTGTTTTTT.

The count of this clonotype is one. V usage is TRBV12-3 or TRBV12-4 and J usage is TRBJ1-1; no firm D call. V gave up 10 bases and J gave up 0 bases, with 15 bases separating them. The CDR3 has 14 amino acids. CDR3 residues: CATAGGLMNTEAFF. The CDR3 coding sequence is TGTGCCACCGCGGGAGGGCTGATGAACACTGAAGCTTTCTTT.

This clonotype came up a few times. This rearrangement joins TRBV4-3 to TRBJ2-1, with TRBD2 matching 14 bases. Germline CDR1 reads LGHNA; CDR2 reads YSLEER. This CDR3 has 15 residues. Unmatched junction bases numbered 4, after V lost 3 bases and J lost 9 bases. CDR3 in amino acids: CASSHATSGGVEQFF. The CDR3 nucleotides are TGCGCCAGCAGCCACGCGACTAGCGGGGGGGTTGAGCAGTTCTTC.

The genes are TRBV5-1 and TRBJ2-3, with D perhaps given as TRBD1 or TRBD2 (5 bases each). Deletions cut 3 bases from V and 6 bases from J, with 11 bases between. Germline V gives CDR1 SGHRS, CDR2 YFSETQ. CDR3 size: 13 residues. The CDR3 is CASSWVGDDTQYF. In DNA, the CDR3 is TGCGCCAGCAGCTGGGTGGGGGATGATACGCAGTATTTT.

In this sample, this clonotype turned up many times. The V call is TRBV7-3, the J call TRBJ2-3; 10 positions agree with TRBD2. J lost 3 bases, V lost 6 bases, and 3 bases had no gene match. This CDR3 region has 14 residues. Germline CDR1 reads SGHTA; CDR2 reads FQGTGA. The CDR3 loop reads CASRFSGGTDTQYF. In DNA, the CDR3 is TGTGCCAGCAGGTTTAGCGGGGGGACAGATACGCAGTATTTT.

DNA for the CDR3: TGTGCCACCAGTGAGTCTAGCGGGGGGGTCGAAGATACGCAGTATTTT. The encoded protein is CATSESSGGVEDTQYF. The chain couples TRBV24-1 to TRBJ2-3; 12 nucleotides agree with TRBD2. CDR3 size: 16 residues. Germline V lookup: CDR1 KGHDR, CDR2 SFDVKD. V lost 4 bases, J lost 5 bases, and 6 bases stayed unmatched.

This clonotype was counted between two and nine times. This chain uses TRBV3-1 with TRBJ2-2; the D is unclear. V dropped 2 bases and J dropped 5 bases, with 9 bases sitting between them. The CDR3 is 14 residues long. Germline values: CDR1 LGHDT, CDR2 YNNKEL (reference sequence). DNA for the CDR3: TGTGCCAGCAGCCAATGGGGTGAAACCGGGGAGCTGTTTTTT. This gives the protein CASSQWGETGELFF.

This clonotype has only a few counts. The chain is built from TRBV18 and TRBJ1-1; no reliable D call. From germline, CDR1 is KGHSH and CDR2 LQKENI. The V end lost 1 base, the J end lost 1 base, and 13 bases lay between the germline ends. This CDR3 comprises 16 residues. CDR3 DNA sequence: TGTGCCAGCTCACCACTATTCCCCGGCGGGAACACTGAAGCTTTCTTT. Its protein is CASSPLFPGGNTEAFF.

The chain carries TRBV12-3 or TRBV12-4 and TRBJ2-3; D uncertain. Trimming stripped 5 bases from V and 7 bases from J, with 13 bases between. The CDR3 is 13 residues long. DNA of the CDR3: TGTGCCAGCAGTCTTGACCAGACGTATACGCAGTATTTT. Residues: CASSLDQTYTQYF.

The V gene is TRBV20-1, the J gene TRBJ2-3; tentatively, D is TRBD2 (7 bases). Germline-derived CDR1 and CDR2 are DFQATT and SNEGSKA (reference sequence). V was pared by 7 bases and J by 2 bases, with 19 bases between. The CDR3 is 15 amino acids. The CDR3 region has the DNA TGCAGTGTCACTTCGGGGGGACATTACACAGATACGCAGTATTTT. Translated, it gives CSVTSGGHYTDTQYF.

The chain combines TRBV5-1 with TRBJ2-2; 10 positions match TRBD1. CDR3 size: 16 residues. CDR1 SGHRS and CDR2 YFSETQ come from the germline V gene. V lost 3 bases, J lost 6 bases, and 8 bases stayed unmatched. The CDR3: CASSSPGQGSAGELFF. The DNA for the CDR3 is TGCGCCAGCAGCTCACCGGGACAGGGGAGCGCCGGGGAGCTGTTTTTT. The entire variable domain, with the rest obtained from reference TRBV5-1 and TRBJ2-2, is as follows: KAGVTQTPRYLIKTRGQQVTLSCSPISGHRSVSWYQQTPGQGLQFLFEYFSETQRNKGNFPGRFSGRQFSNSRSEMNVSTLELGDSALYLCASSSPGQGSAGELFFGEGSRLTVL.

This chain connects TRBV7-9 to TRBJ2-1; D unclear. Trimming removed 2 bases at V and 0 bases at J, with 8 bases between. The CDR3 extends over 15 amino acids. Germline V gives CDR1 SEHNR, CDR2 FQNEAQ (reference sequence). CDR3 sequence (DNA): TGTGCCAGCAGCTTATCTGGAAGCTCCTACAATGAGCAGTTCTTC. Translation gives CASSLSGSSYNEQFF.

This clonotype has more than one count but fewer than ten. The gene calls are TRBV5-1 and TRBJ2-3; TRBD1 matches 7 bases. Looked up from germline, CDR1 is SGHRS and CDR2 is YFSETQ. V gave up 1 base and J gave up 6 bases; unmatched junction bases: 14. The CDR3 has 17 amino acids. CDR3 nucleotides: TGCGCCAGCAGCTTGTCCTTGACAGGGATGAGGATCGATACGCAGTATTTT. Protein product: CASSLSLTGMRIDTQYF.

This clonotype occurred a few times. V gene TRBV18 combines with J gene TRBJ1-1, with TRBD1 matching 10 bases. The trim removed 4 bases at V and 4 bases at J, leaving 3 bases unmatched. This CDR3 has 14 residues. Germline values: CDR1 KGHSH, CDR2 LQKENI. Written as DNA, the CDR3 is TGTGCCAGCTCACTGGGACAGGGGAGCACTGAAGCTTTCTTT. Its protein product is CASSLGQGSTEAFF.

The chain links TRBV21-1 to TRBJ2-1; the table's D call, TRBD1, was not checked against the DNA. TRBV21-1 is a documented pseudogene. The CDR3 runs to 16 residues. The CDR3 sequence is CASSKGQGNLFCTQFF. Written as DNA, the CDR3 is TGTGCCAGCAGCAAAGGACAGGGGAATCTGTTTTGTACGCAGTTCTTC.

This clonotype was seen a handful of times. This CDR3 reads CASSSQMGAYEQYV. The CDR3 DNA follows: TGTGCCAGCAGCTCACAAATGGGGGCCTACGAGCAGTACGTC. The V gene is TRBV6-2 or TRBV6-3, the J gene TRBJ2-7, with D perhaps being TRBD1 or TRBD2 (5 bases each). The CDR3 contains 14 residues. The germline gives CDR1 MNHEY, CDR2 SVGEGT. V gave up 6 bases and J gave up 2 bases, with 14 bases separating them.

This clonotype was seen a few times. The rearrangement joins TRBV5-1 to TRBJ1-2; D is unclear. V shed 0 bases and J shed 4 bases, with 16 bases lying between them. From germline, CDR1 is SGHRS and CDR2 YFSETQ. The CDR3 sequence is 16 residues long. The CDR3 bases are TGCGCCAGCAGCTTGGTGGCCGGGAGCGGTAGCTATGGCTACACCTTC. Translation gives CASSLVAGSGSYGYTF.

By proportion, this clonotype is medium-sized. This chain connects TRBV11-2 to TRBJ2-3; no definite D call. Per the germline V gene, CDR1 is SGHAT and CDR2 is FQNNGV. The CDR3 length is 10 residues. Trimming pared 4 bases from V and 7 bases from J, leaving 3 bases between. The CDR3 is CASSSYTQYF. CDR3 sequence (DNA): TGTGCCAGCAGCTCCTATACGCAGTATTTT.

The chain joins TRBV14 to TRBJ1-3; D unresolved. In germline, CDR1 is SGHDN, CDR2 FVKESK. The germline V and J ends were trimmed by 4 bases and 4 bases, with 5 bases remaining between them. The CDR3 is made up of 12 amino acids. The CDR3 DNA sequence: TGTGCCAGCAGCCCCCCCGGAAACACCATATATTTT. Amino acid sequence: CASSPPGNTIYF. The entire variable domain, with the rest obtained from reference TRBV14 and TRBJ1-3, is as follows: EAGVTQFPSHSVIEKGQTVTLRCDPISGHDNLYWYRRVMGKEIKFLLHFVKESKQDESGMPNNRFLAERTGGTYSTLKVQPAELEDSGVYFCASSPPGNTIYFGEGSWLTVV.

The rearrangement links TRBV25-1 to TRBJ2-2; 8 bases align to TRBD1. In germline, CDR1 is MGHDK, CDR2 SYGVNS. Losses at the gene ends were 2 bases for V and 2 bases for J; bases not matched to a gene: 13. The CDR3 is made up of 19 amino acids. The DNA of the CDR3 is TGTGCCAGCAGTGAAACTCCTCATCCGGGACAGGTTAACACCGGGGAGCTGTTTTTT. Amino acids: CASSETPHPGQVNTGELFF.